These 30 T cell receptor beta chains originate from one sample sequenced in a study of blood T cell repertoires in COVID-19. Method: immunoSEQ multiplex PCR; TCRdb's copy keeps in-frame clones and lacks some. The top ten hold 3.7% of the sample, which has around 200,000 clones, 87% seen once. Sequencing used peripheral blood. These receptors were taken from a man between 18 and 35 years old with active or convalescent COVID-19.

The chain is built from TRBV27 and TRBJ2-4, with TRBD1 matching 10 bases. CDR1 and CDR2 (germline): MNHEY, SMNVEV (reference sequence). After removal of 6 bases from V and 4 bases from J, the junction contained 6 bases not matched to a gene. This CDR3 comprises 15 residues. CDR3 nucleotide sequence: TGTGCCAGCAGAATCGGGGGACAGGGGAAAAACATTCAGTACTTC. Translated: CASRIGGQGKNIQYF.

The CDR3 loop reads CASSLDAGVGNEQFF. The CDR3, as DNA: TGTGCCAGCAGTTTAGATGCGGGAGTGGGAAATGAGCAGTTCTTC. V is TRBV27 and J is TRBJ2-1; 7 bases fit TRBD2. V shed 2 bases and J 7 bases; nucleotides not matched to a gene: 8. From germline, CDR1 is MNHEY and CDR2 SMNVEV (reference sequence). This CDR3 spans 15 amino acids.

The chain has TRBV6-2 or TRBV6-3 and TRBJ1-5; 7 nucleotides agree with TRBD1. Trimming removed 5 bases from V and 11 bases from J; junction bases left unmatched: 3. This CDR3 comprises 11 residues. The germline CDR1 and CDR2 sequences are MNHEY and SVGEGT. Written as DNA, the CDR3 is TGTGCCAGCAGTCAGGGGGAGACCCAGCATTTT. Translation gives CASSQGETQHF.

This clone appeared once. The chain recombines TRBV5-1 with TRBJ1-1; D is unclear. Germline loops: CDR1 SGHRS, CDR2 YFSETQ. Trimming removed 0 bases at V and 12 bases at J, with 21 bases between. The CDR3 sequence is 15 residues long. The CDR3 DNA reads as TGCGCCAGCAGCTTGGAGTCTCCGGGCTACGGGGAAACTTTCTTT. This translates into CASSLESPGYGETFF.

CDR3 in DNA: TGTGCCAGCAGTGAGGCACGGACAACTAATGAAAAACTGTTTTTT. As protein: CASSEARTTNEKLFF. V is TRBV28 and J is TRBJ1-4, with no clear D. The CDR3 runs to 15 residues. The ends were cut back, 5 bases at V and 0 bases at J, with 10 bases in the middle. CDR1 is MDHEN and CDR2 is SYDVKM in the germline V gene. Together with reference TRBV28 and TRBJ1-4, the CDR3 gives the full variable domain: DVKVTQSSRYLVKRTGEKVFLECVQDMDHENMFWYRQDPGLGLRLIYFSYDVKMKEKGDIPEGYSVSREKKERFSLILESASTNQTSMYLCASSEARTTNEKLFFGSGTQLSVL.

The V call is TRBV14, the J call TRBJ2-5; D is ambiguous. This CDR3 is built from 14 residues. Germline values: CDR1 SGHDN, CDR2 FVKESK. V gave up 1 base and J gave up 1 base, with 7 bases separating them. CDR3 DNA: TGTGCCAGCAGCCAAGGGGCAGCCCAAGAGACCCAGTACTTC. Protein product: CASSQGAAQETQYF.

This chain uses TRBV18 with TRBJ2-7, with a possible D match to TRBD2 (6 bases). The germline gives CDR1 KGHSH, CDR2 LQKENI. Trimming left V 5 bases short and J 5 bases short, with 7 bases between. This CDR3 region has 11 residues. This CDR3 reads CASSASDEQYF. The CDR3 DNA reads TGTGCCAGCTCAGCTAGCGACGAGCAGTACTTC. Looking up the rest from reference TRBV18 and TRBJ2-7 gives the full variable domain: NAGVMQNPRHLVRRRGQEARLRCSPMKGHSHVYWYRQLPEEGLKFMVYLQKENIIDESGMPKERFSAEFPKEGPSILRIQQVVRGDSAAYFCASSASDEQYFGPGTRLTVT.

The chain is built from TRBV5-1 and TRBJ1-6; tentatively, D is TRBD1 (5 bases). Germline V CDR1 and CDR2: SGHRS, YFSETQ. V was cut by 1 base and J by 6 bases, with 11 bases left in between. The CDR3 is 15 residues long. CDR3 amino acids: CASSLQGTGNSPLHF. The CDR3 DNA reads as TGCGCCAGCAGCTTGCAGGGAACGGGTAATTCACCCCTCCACTTT. Supplemented by reference TRBV5-1 and TRBJ1-6, the full variable domain reads KAGVTQTPRYLIKTRGQQVTLSCSPISGHRSVSWYQQTPGQGLQFLFEYFSETQRNKGNFPGRFSGRQFSNSRSEMNVSTLELGDSALYLCASSLQGTGNSPLHFGNGTRLTVT.

This clone was seen only a few times. The CDR3 DNA is TGCGCCAGCAGCTCAGGGACAGGGGGCTTTCAAAACGCTGGCTACACCTTC. This sequence encodes CASSSGTGGFQNAGYTF. The chain employs TRBV5-1 and TRBJ1-2; 12 nucleotides match TRBD1. V trimming: 3 bases; J trimming: 7 bases; junction bases outside the gene matches: 13. This CDR3 comprises 17 residues. Germline CDR1 reads SGHRS; CDR2 reads YFSETQ.

The chain recombines TRBV5-1 with TRBJ1-1; 7 bases map to TRBD1. Germline CDR1 is SGHRS and CDR2 is YFSETQ. V trimming: 4 bases; J trimming: 0 bases; junction bases outside the gene matches: 6. This CDR3 has 15 amino acids. The CDR3 reads CASSGTTGVNTEAFF. CDR3 nucleotides: TGCGCCAGCAGCGGAACAACAGGGGTGAACACTGAAGCTTTCTTT.

This clone was observed once. The chain links TRBV6-2 or TRBV6-3 to TRBJ2-2, with 8 bases aligning to TRBD2. Germline-derived CDR1 and CDR2 are MNHEY and SVGEGT. The CDR3 runs 14 residues. V gave up 2 bases and J gave up 5 bases; unmatched junction bases: 1. CDR3 sequence: CASSYASGTGELFF. The CDR3 DNA is TGTGCCAGCAGTTACGCTAGCGGGACCGGGGAGCTGTTTTTT.

The J gene is TRBJ1-2, the V gene TRBV5-1; 7 bases agree with TRBD1. Germline CDR1 reads SGHRS; CDR2 reads YFSETQ. The CDR3 is 14 residues long. V gave up 3 bases and J gave up 2 bases; unmatched junction bases: 4. The CDR3 DNA reads as TGCGCCAGCAGCTCACAGACAGGGAACTATGGCTACACCTTC. Translating gives CASSSQTGNYGYTF.

This clone was seen only a few times. The identical CDR3 is also encoded by other nucleotide sequences in the sample. The chain combines TRBV7-9 with TRBJ2-1; 8 bases match TRBD2. The trim removed 1 base at V and 2 bases at J, leaving 1 base unmatched. Germline V gene lookup returns CDR1 SEHNR and CDR2 FQNEAQ (reference sequence). The length of the CDR3 is 15 residues. CDR3 in DNA: TGTGCCAGCAGCTTAGTTAGCGGGACCTACAATGAGCAGTTCTTC. Translated, it gives CASSLVSGTYNEQFF.

The chain links TRBV24-1 to TRBJ1-2, with 9 positions matching TRBD1. This CDR3 is built from 17 residues. Germline values: CDR1 KGHDR, CDR2 SFDVKD. V lost 2 bases to trimming and J lost 9 bases; unmatched junction nucleotides: 15. The DNA for the CDR3 is TGTGCCACCAGTGATTCTCGGGTGGGGACAGGGAGCTTTCGCTACACCTTC. It specifies CATSDSRVGTGSFRYTF.

This chain uses TRBV2 with TRBJ1-3, with TRBD1 identical over 8 bases. Germline V gene lookup returns CDR1 SNHLY and CDR2 FYNNEI. V was clipped by 7 bases and J by 4 bases; unmatched bases: 3. This CDR3 comprises 13 residues. The CDR3 DNA sequence: TGTGCCAGCAAGGACAGGGACGGAAACACCATATATTTT. Translating it yields CASKDRDGNTIYF.

V gene TRBV3-1 (or the pseudogene TRBV3-2) combines with J gene TRBJ2-2, with TRBD2 as a possible D gene (6 bases). Germline V lookup: CDR1 LGHDT, CDR2 YNNKEL (reference sequence). The CDR3 runs 16 residues. The V and J ends lost 0 bases and 4 bases respectively, with 12 bases between them. The DNA for the CDR3 is TGTGCCAGCAGCCAAGAACCGGGACTTCTCACCGGGGAGCTGTTTTTT. It is translated as CASSQEPGLLTGELFF.

The chain carries TRBV19 and TRBJ1-3, with 9 positions matching TRBD1. CDR1 and CDR2 (germline): LNHDA, SQIVND (reference sequence). After removal of 3 bases from V and 4 bases from J, the junction contained 19 bases not matched to a gene. The CDR3 sequence is 20 residues long. DNA for the CDR3: TGTGCCAGTAGTATCAGGGTGGGACAGGGAGCCCAGACGGGCGGAAACACCATATATTTT. Amino acid sequence: CASSIRVGQGAQTGGNTIYF.

V and J are TRBV27 and TRBJ2-5; 11 bases align to TRBD2. The germline V gene has CDR1 MNHEY and CDR2 SMNVEV (reference sequence). V lost 6 bases, J lost 5 bases, and 8 bases stayed unmatched. The CDR3 extends over 15 amino acids. The CDR3, as DNA: TGTGCCAGCAGGAGAGTAGCGGGGGGGAGGGAGACCCAGTACTTC. It codes for CASRRVAGGRETQYF.

V and J are TRBV14 and TRBJ2-2; 9 bases are shared with TRBD2. The CDR3 spans 17 residues. V dropped 5 bases and J dropped 5; count of bases not matched to a gene: 12. Germline CDR1 reads SGHDN; CDR2 reads FVKESK. CDR3 amino acids: CASSSPMGLAGTGELFF. As DNA, the CDR3 is TGTGCCAGCAGCTCCCCCATGGGGCTAGCGGGGACCGGGGAGCTGTTTTTT. Full variable domain (rest looked up from reference TRBV14 and TRBJ2-2): EAGVTQFPSHSVIEKGQTVTLRCDPISGHDNLYWYRRVMGKEIKFLLHFVKESKQDESGMPNNRFLAERTGGTYSTLKVQPAELEDSGVYFCASSSPMGLAGTGELFFGEGSRLTVL.

The chain joins TRBV7-3 to TRBJ2-1; D might be TRBD2 (5 bases). CDR1 and CDR2 (germline): SGHTA, FQGTGA. V was trimmed by 3 bases and J by 0 bases, leaving 9 bases between them. The CDR3 is made up of 15 amino acids. The CDR3 bases are TGTGCCAGCAGCTTGGACTTCGACTCCTACAATGAGCAGTTCTTC. Its protein is CASSLDFDSYNEQFF.

The gene calls are TRBV11-2 and TRBJ1-1, with 8 bases matching TRBD1. The CDR3 is 15 amino acids. The junction had 9 bases not matched to a gene; V was cut back by 6 bases and J by 3 bases. Germline V gene lookup returns CDR1 SGHAT and CDR2 FQNNGV. The CDR3 nucleotides read TGTGCCAGCAGACCCACCGACAGGGGATACACTGAAGCTTTCTTT. It translates to CASRPTDRGYTEAFF.

The rearrangement links TRBV18 to TRBJ2-5, with 14 bases aligning to TRBD2. Germline CDR1 reads KGHSH; CDR2 reads LQKENI. The junction had 5 bases not matched to a gene; V was cut back by 4 bases and J by 4 bases. The CDR3 contains 16 residues. CDR3 DNA sequence: TGTGCCAGCTCACGGGGGACTAGCGGGAGCGGAGAGACCCAGTACTTC. Translated, it gives CASSRGTSGSGETQYF.

This chain connects TRBV25-1 to TRBJ2-1, with D possibly being TRBD1 (6 bases). The germline CDR1 and CDR2 sequences are MGHDK and SYGVNS. This CDR3 is built from 15 residues. V lost 2 bases and J 4 bases, leaving 12 bases between the germline ends. CDR3 amino acids: CASSEMGAYYNEQFF. CDR3 coding DNA: TGTGCCAGCAGTGAAATGGGGGCATATTACAATGAGCAGTTCTTC.

This clone has just one count. The chain employs TRBV12-3 or TRBV12-4 and TRBJ2-1; no reliable D call. V was shortened by 5 bases and J by 9 bases, with 8 bases between the two germline ends. The CDR3 sequence is 11 residues long. The CDR3 DNA reads TGTGCCAGCAGTCTTCTAGGTGAGCAGTTCTTC. This encodes CASSLLGEQFF.

CDR3 in amino acids: CASSFPPGQGADEKLFF. CDR3 coding DNA: TGTGCCAGCAGCTTTCCTCCGGGACAGGGGGCGGATGAAAAACTGTTTTTT. This chain uses TRBV5-4 with TRBJ1-4, with 12 positions matching TRBD1. J was trimmed by 6 bases and V by 2 bases; bases with no gene match: 8. The germline CDR1 and CDR2 sequences are SGHNT and YYREEE (reference sequence). The CDR3 consists of 17 residues.

The CDR3 region has the DNA TGTGCCAGCAGTCCCGCCGGGGAGCTGTTTTTT. This translates into CASSPAGELFF. V gene TRBV12-3 or TRBV12-4 combines with J gene TRBJ2-2; D gene uncertain. The CDR3 runs 11 residues. V dropped 5 bases and J dropped 6 bases, with 4 bases sitting between them.

The chain joins TRBV24-1 to TRBJ1-2; D gene uncertain. The CDR3 runs 16 residues. Germline V lookup: CDR1 KGHDR, CDR2 SFDVKD. Trimming shortened V by 1 base and J by 4 bases, and 15 bases separated the two germline ends. The CDR3 sequence: CATSDLSLGGLYGYTF. Written as DNA, the CDR3 is TGTGCCACCAGTGATTTAAGTTTGGGAGGACTCTATGGCTACACCTTC.

J is TRBJ1-2 and V is TRBV7-6; TRBD1 matches at 7 bases. Germline CDR1 is SGHVS and CDR2 is FNYEAQ. The CDR3 loop spans 12 amino acids. After removal of 1 base from V and 8 bases from J, the junction contained 1 base not matched to a gene. CDR3 coding DNA: TGTGCCAGCAGCTTAGTAGGGGGCGGCTACACCTTC. Translation gives CASSLVGGGYTF. The full variable domain, completed using reference TRBV7-6 and TRBJ1-2, is GAGVSQSPRYKVTKRGQDVALRCDPISGHVSLYWYRQALGQGPEFLTYFNYEAQQDKSGLPNDRFSAERPEGSISTLTIQRTEQRDSAMYRCASSLVGGGYTFGSGTRLTVV.

This clone was recorded once. The chain couples TRBV9 to TRBJ2-7; the D gene is possibly TRBD2 (5 bases). Germline CDR1 SGDLS, CDR2 YYNGEE. The CDR3 runs to 13 residues. The germline V and J ends were trimmed by 0 bases and 3 bases, with 7 bases remaining between them. In DNA, the CDR3 is TGTGCCAGCAGCGTAGGTGAGGGCTACGAGCAGTACTTC. Translation gives CASSVGEGYEQYF.

The rearrangement joins TRBV9 to TRBJ2-7; 9 bases match TRBD2. Per the germline V gene, CDR1 is SGDLS and CDR2 is YYNGEE. Germline trimming cut 1 base from V and 10 bases from J; bases unmatched to any gene: 3. This CDR3 comprises 12 residues. The CDR3 nucleotides are TGTGCCAGCAGCGTACTAGCGGGGCCACAGTACTTC. Protein sequence: CASSVLAGPQYF.